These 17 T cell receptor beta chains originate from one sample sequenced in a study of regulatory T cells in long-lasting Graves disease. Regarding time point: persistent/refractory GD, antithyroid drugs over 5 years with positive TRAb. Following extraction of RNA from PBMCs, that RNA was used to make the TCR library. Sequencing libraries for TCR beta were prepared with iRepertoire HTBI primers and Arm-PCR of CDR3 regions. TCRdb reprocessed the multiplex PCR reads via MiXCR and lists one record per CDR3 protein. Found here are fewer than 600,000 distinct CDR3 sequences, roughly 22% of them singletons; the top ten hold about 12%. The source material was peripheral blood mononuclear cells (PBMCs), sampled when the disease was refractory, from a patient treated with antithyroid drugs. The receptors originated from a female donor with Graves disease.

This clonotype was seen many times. Written as DNA, the CDR3 is TGTGCCAGCGAAACCGGGACAGGGGACGACTTCGGATATGGCTACACCTTC. This encodes CASETGTGDDFGYGYTF. The chain uses TRBV6-1 and TRBJ1-2, with 10 bases matching TRBD1. The CDR3 covers 17 residues. Unmatched junction bases numbered 17, after V lost 8 bases and J lost 5 bases. The germline V gene has CDR1 MNHNS and CDR2 SASEGT.

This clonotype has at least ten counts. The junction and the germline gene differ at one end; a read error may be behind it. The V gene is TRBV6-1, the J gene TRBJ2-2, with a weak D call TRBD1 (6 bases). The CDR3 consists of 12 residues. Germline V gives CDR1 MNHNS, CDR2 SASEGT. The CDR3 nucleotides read TGTGCCGGCAGGGGAAACACCGGGGAGCTGTTTTTT. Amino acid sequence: CAGRGNTGELFF.

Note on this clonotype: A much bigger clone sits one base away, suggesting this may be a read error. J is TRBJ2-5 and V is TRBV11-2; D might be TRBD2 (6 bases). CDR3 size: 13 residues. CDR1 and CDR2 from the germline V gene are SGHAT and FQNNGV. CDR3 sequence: CASSLALQEIQYF. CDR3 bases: TGTGCCAGCAGTCTAGCGCTCCAAGAGATCCAGTACTTC.

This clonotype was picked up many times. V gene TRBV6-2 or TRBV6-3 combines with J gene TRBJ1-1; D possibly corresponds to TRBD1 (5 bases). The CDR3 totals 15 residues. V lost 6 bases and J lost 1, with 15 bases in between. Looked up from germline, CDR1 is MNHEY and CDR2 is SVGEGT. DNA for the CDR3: TGTGCCAGCAGGGCGGCGGGGACCGGGAACACTGAAGCTTTCTTT. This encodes CASRAAGTGNTEAFF.

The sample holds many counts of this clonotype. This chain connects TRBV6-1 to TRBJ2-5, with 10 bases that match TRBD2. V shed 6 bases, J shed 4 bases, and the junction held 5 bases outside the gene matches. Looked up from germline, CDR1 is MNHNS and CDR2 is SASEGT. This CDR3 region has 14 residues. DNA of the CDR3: TGTGCCAGCAGGAAGCGGGGGGGCCTAGAGACCCAGTACTTC. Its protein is CASRKRGGLETQYF.

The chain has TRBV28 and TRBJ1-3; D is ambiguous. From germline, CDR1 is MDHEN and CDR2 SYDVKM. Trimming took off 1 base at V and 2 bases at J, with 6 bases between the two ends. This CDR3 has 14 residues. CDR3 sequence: CASSLLGPGNTIYF. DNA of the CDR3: TGTGCCAGCAGTTTATTAGGGCCTGGAAACACCATATATTTT. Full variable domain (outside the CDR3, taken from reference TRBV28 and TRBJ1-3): DVKVTQSSRYLVKRTGEKVFLECVQDMDHENMFWYRQDPGLGLRLIYFSYDVKMKEKGDIPEGYSVSREKKERFSLILESASTNQTSMYLCASSLLGPGNTIYFGEGSWLTVV.

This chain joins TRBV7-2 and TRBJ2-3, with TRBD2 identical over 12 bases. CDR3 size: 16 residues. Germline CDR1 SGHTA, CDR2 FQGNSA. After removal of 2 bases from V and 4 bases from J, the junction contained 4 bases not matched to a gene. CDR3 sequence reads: CASSLLLAGGADTQYF. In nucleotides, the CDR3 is TGTGCCAGCAGCTTATTACTAGCGGGGGGAGCAGATACGCAGTATTTT. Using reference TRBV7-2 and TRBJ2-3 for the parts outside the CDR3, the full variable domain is GAGVSQSPSNKVTEKGKDVELRCDPISGHTALYWYRQSLGQGLEFLIYFQGNSAPDKSGLPSDRFSAERTGGSVSTLTIQRTQQEDSAVYLCASSLLLAGGADTQYFGPGTRLTVL.

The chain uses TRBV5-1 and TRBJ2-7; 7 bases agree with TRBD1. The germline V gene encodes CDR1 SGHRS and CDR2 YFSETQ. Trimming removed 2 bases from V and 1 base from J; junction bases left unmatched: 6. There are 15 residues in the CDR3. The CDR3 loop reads CASSLRQGPSYEQYF. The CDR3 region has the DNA TGCGCCAGCAGCTTAAGACAGGGCCCATCCTACGAGCAGTACTTC.

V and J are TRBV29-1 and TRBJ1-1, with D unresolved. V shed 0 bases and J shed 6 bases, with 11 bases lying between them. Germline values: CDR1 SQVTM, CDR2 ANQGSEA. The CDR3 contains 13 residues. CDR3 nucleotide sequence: TGCAGCGTTGAAGACAGCTTGGTCTCTGAAGCTTTCTTT. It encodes CSVEDSLVSEAFF.

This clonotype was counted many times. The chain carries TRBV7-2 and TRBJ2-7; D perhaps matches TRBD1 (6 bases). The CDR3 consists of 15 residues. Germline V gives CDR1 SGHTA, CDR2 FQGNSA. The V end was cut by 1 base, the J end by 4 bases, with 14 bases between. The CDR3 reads CASSLVQGRYYEQYF. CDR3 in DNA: TGTGCCAGCAGCTTAGTACAGGGTCGCTATTACGAGCAGTACTTC.

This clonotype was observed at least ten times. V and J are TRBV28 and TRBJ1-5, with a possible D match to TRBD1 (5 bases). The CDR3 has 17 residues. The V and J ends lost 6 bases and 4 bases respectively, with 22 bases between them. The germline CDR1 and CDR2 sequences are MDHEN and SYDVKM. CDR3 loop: CASSRLIFGTGNQPQHF. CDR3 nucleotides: TGTGCCAGCAGCCGACTGATATTCGGGACGGGTAATCAGCCCCAGCATTTT.

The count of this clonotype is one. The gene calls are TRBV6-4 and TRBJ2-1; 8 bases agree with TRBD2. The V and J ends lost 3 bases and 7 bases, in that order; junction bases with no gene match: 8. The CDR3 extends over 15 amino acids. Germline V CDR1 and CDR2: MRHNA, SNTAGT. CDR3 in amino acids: CASSEGTRTSNEQFF. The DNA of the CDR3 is TGTGCCAGCAGTGAGGGGACTAGAACGAGTAATGAGCAGTTCTTC.

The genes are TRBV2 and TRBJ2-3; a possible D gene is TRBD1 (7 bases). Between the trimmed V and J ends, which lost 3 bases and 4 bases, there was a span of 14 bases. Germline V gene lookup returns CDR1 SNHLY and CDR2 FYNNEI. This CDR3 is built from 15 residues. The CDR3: CASSEGQGDSDTQYF. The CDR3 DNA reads TGTGCCAGCAGTGAGGGGCAGGGGGACTCAGATACGCAGTATTTT.

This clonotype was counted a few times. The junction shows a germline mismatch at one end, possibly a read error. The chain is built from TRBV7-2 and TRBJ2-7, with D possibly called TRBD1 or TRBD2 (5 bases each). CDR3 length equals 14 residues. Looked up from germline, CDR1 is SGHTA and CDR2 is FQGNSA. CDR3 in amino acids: CASSLSTADYEQCF. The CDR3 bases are TGTGCCAGCAGCTTATCGACAGCAGACTACGAGCAGTGCTTC.

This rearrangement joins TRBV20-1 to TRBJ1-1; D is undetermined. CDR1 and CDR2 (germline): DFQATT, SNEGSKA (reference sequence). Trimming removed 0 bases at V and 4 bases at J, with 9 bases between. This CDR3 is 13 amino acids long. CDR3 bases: TGCAGTGCTAGAGATTTCGGGTCCACTGAAGCTTTCTTT. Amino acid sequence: CSARDFGSTEAFF.

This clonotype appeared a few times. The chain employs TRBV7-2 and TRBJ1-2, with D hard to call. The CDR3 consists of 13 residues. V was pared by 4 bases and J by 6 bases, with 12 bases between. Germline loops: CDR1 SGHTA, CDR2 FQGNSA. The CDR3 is CASSSRWRDGYTF. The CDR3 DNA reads TGTGCCAGCAGCTCTCGGTGGAGGGATGGCTACACCTTC.

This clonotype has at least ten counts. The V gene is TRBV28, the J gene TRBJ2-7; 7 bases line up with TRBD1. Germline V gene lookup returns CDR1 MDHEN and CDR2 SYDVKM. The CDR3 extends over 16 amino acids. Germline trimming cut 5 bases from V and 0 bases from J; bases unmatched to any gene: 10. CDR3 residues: CASSLTGAVGSYEQYF. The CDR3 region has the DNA TGTGCCAGCAGTCTAACAGGGGCGGTGGGCTCCTACGAGCAGTACTTC.